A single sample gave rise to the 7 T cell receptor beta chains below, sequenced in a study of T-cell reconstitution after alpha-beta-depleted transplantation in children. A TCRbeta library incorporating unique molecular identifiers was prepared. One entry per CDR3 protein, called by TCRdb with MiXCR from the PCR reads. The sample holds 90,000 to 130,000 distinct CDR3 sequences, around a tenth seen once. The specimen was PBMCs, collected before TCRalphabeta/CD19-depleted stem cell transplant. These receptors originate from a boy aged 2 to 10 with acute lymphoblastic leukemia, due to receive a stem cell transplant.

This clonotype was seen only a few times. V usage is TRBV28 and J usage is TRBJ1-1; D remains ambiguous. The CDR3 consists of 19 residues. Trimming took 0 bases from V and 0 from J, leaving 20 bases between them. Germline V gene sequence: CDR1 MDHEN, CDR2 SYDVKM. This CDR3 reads CASSLCIEQEDGMNTEAFF. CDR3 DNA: TGTGCCAGCAGTTTATGCATCGAACAAGAGGACGGCATGAACACTGAAGCTTTCTTT.

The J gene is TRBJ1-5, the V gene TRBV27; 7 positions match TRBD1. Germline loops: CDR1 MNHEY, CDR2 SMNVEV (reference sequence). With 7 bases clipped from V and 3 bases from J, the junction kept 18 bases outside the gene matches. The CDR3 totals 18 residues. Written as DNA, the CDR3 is TGTGCCAGCACCCTCCGGGACAGTCCAGGACTTAACAATCAGCCCCAGCATTTT. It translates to CASTLRDSPGLNNQPQHF.

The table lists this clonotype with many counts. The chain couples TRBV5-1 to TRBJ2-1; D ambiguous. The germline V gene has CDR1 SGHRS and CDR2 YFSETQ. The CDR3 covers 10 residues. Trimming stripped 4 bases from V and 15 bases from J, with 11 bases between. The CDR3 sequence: CASSQEIRFF. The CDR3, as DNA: TGCGCCAGCAGCCAGGAGATCCGGTTCTTC.

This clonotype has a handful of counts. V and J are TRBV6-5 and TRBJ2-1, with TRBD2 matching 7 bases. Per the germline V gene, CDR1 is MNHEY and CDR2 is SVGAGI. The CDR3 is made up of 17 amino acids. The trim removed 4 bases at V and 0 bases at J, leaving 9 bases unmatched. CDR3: CASSSGPTSNSYNEQFF. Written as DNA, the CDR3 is TGTGCCAGCAGTTCCGGCCCGACTAGCAACTCCTACAATGAGCAGTTCTTC.

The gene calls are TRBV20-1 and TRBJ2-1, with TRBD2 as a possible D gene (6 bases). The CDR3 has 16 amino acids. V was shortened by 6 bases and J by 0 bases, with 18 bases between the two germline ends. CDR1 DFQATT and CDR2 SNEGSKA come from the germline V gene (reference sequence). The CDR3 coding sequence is TGCAGTGCCCACGTTGCGGGGAAACACTCCTACAATGAGCAGTTCTTC. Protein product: CSAHVAGKHSYNEQFF.

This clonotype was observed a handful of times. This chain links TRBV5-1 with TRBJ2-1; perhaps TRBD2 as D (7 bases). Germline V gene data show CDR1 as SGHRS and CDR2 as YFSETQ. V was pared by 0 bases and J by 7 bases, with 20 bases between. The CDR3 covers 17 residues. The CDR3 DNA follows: TGCGCCAGCAGCTTGGCTGGGGGGGCTGGGGGATGGAATGAGCAGTTCTTC. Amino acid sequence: CASSLAGGAGGWNEQFF.

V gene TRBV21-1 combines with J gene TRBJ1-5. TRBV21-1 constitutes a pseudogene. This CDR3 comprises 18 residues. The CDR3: CASTEGRGWSQKNQPQHF. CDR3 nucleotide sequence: TGTGCCAGCACCGAGGGTCGGGGATGGTCACAAAAGAATCAGCCCCAGCATTTT.